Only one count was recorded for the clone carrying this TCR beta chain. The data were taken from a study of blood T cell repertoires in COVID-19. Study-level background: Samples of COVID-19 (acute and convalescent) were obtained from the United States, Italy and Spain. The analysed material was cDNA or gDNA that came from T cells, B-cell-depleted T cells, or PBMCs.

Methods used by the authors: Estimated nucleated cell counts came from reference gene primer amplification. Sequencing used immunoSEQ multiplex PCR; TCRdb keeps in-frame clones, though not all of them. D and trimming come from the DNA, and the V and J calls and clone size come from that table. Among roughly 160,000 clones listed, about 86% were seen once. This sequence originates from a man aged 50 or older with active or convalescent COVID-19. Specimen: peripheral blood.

The CDR3 DNA is TGTGCCAGCAGAGGACAGGGAAGGAATCAGCCCCAGCATTTT. Its protein is CASRGQGRNQPQHF. The chain uses TRBV25-1 and TRBJ1-5, with 8 bases identical to TRBD1. This CDR3 spans 14 amino acids. Germline CDR1 is MGHDK and CDR2 is SYGVNS. J was trimmed by 4 bases and V by 6 bases; bases with no gene match: 5.